These 27 T cell receptor beta chains originate from one sample sequenced in a study of T cells in Graves' hyperthyroidism and ophthalmopathy. Amplified TCR beta CDR3 regions came from RNA transcripts. The HTBI set primed first-round TCR CDR3 RT-PCR. TCRdb reprocessed the multiplex PCR reads with MiXCR, giving one entry per CDR3 protein. The table records 480,000 or so distinct CDR3 sequences, around 50% of them present only once. The sample consisted of peripheral blood or thyroid tissue (not recorded which). The receptors derive from an adult woman with Graves' disease, either hyperthyroidism or ophthalmopathy (not recorded which).

Many counts were recorded for this clonotype. The V and J genes are TRBV19 and TRBJ1-6; D is perhaps TRBD1 (5 bases). CDR1 LNHDA and CDR2 SQIVND come from the germline V gene (reference sequence). Deletions cut 4 bases from V and 6 bases from J, with 16 bases between. The CDR3 contains 16 residues. Here the CDR3 reads CASSSAWGSRNSPLHF. The CDR3 coding sequence is TGTGCCAGTAGTAGCGCCTGGGGGAGCCGTAATTCACCCCTCCACTTT.

The chain recombines TRBV20-1 with TRBJ1-1; D is ambiguous. Trimming took off 6 bases at V and 3 bases at J, with 5 bases between the two ends. This CDR3 contains 10 residues. Germline CDR1 reads DFQATT; CDR2 reads SNEGSKA (reference sequence). The CDR3 is CSAGDTEAFF. CDR3 nucleotide sequence: TGCAGTGCCGGGGACACTGAAGCTTTCTTT.

This clonotype was seen many times. The rearrangement uses TRBV2 and TRBJ1-4; weak D call: TRBD1 (5 bases). Trimming removed 6 bases from V and 7 bases from J, with 12 bases in between. The CDR3 sequence is 13 residues long. Looked up from germline, CDR1 is SNHLY and CDR2 is FYNNEI. Here the CDR3 DNA reads TGTGCCAGCAGGCGGGGCCTCATTGAAAAACTGTTTTTT. Amino acids: CASRRGLIEKLFF.

The chain joins TRBV7-9 to TRBJ1-2; possibly TRBD1 for D (6 bases). Trimming took off 6 bases at V and 4 bases at J, with 15 bases between the two ends. This CDR3 is built from 14 residues. Germline CDR1 reads SEHNR; CDR2 reads FQNEAQ (reference sequence). The CDR3 sequence: CASRLEQGSYGYTF. CDR3 DNA: TGTGCCAGCAGGCTAGAACAGGGATCCTATGGCTACACCTTC.

This clonotype appeared many times. The V gene is TRBV19, the J gene TRBJ2-2; D might be TRBD1 or TRBD2, each matching 7 bases. Germline CDR1 is LNHDA and CDR2 is SQIVND (reference sequence). This CDR3 region has 17 residues. V gave up 3 bases and J gave up 4 bases, with 18 bases separating them. Here the CDR3 reads CASSMAPSRGGTGELFF. CDR3 bases: TGTGCCAGTAGTATGGCCCCCAGCAGGGGGGGCACCGGGGAGCTGTTTTTT.

This clonotype came up many times. This rearrangement joins TRBV19 to TRBJ1-5, with D hard to call. This CDR3 region has 17 residues. V lost 6 bases, J lost 0 bases, and 18 bases lay in between. Per germline, CDR1 LNHDA and CDR2 SQIVND (reference sequence). The DNA of the CDR3 is TGTGCCAGTAGCCCGAGAGGTAGGGTTCTTAGCAATCAGCCCCAGCATTTT. This sequence encodes CASSPRGRVLSNQPQHF.

The chain recombines TRBV6-5 with TRBJ1-5; 9 nucleotides agree with TRBD1. The length of the CDR3 is 16 residues. The junction had 9 bases not matched to a gene; V was cut back by 6 bases and J by 3 bases. CDR1 and CDR2 (germline): MNHEY, SVGAGI. The CDR3 sequence: CASRPTGGRANQPQHF. The CDR3 DNA reads TGTGCCAGCAGACCTACAGGGGGCCGGGCCAATCAGCCCCAGCATTTT.

This clonotype was recorded only once. J is TRBJ1-5 and V is TRBV19; TRBD1 agrees at 10 bases. The CDR3 contains 20 residues. CDR1 LNHDA and CDR2 SQIVND come from the germline V gene (reference sequence). V lost 8 bases and J lost 0; bases outside the gene matches: 19. The DNA for the CDR3 is TGTGCCAGTGGTCCGGCCAACACCGGGACAGGGGCCAATAGCAATCAGCCCCAGCATTTT. Its protein is CASGPANTGTGANSNQPQHF.

The chain employs TRBV11-2 and TRBJ2-7, with 8 bases fitting TRBD1. The germline gives CDR1 SGHAT, CDR2 FQNNGV. Trimming cost V 5 bases and J 5 bases; bases outside gene matches: 8. This CDR3 has 14 residues. The CDR3 sequence is CASSPTGGSDEQYF. As DNA, the CDR3 is TGTGCCAGCAGCCCCACAGGGGGAAGCGACGAGCAGTACTTC. Complete variable domain (other parts from reference TRBV11-2 and TRBJ2-7): EAGVAQSPRYKIIEKRQSVAFWCNPISGHATLYWYQQILGQGPKLLIQFQNNGVVDDSQLPKDRFSAERLKGVDSTLKIQPAKLEDSAVYLCASSPTGGSDEQYFGPGTRLTVT.

This clonotype turned up a few times. The chain joins TRBV11-2 to TRBJ2-5; TRBD2 matches 8 bases. This CDR3 contains 15 residues. Per the germline V gene, CDR1 is SGHAT and CDR2 is FQNNGV. Trimming cost V 5 bases and J 5 bases; bases outside gene matches: 10. The CDR3 nucleotides read TGTGCCAGCAGCGCAACTAGCGGAGCCCCCGAGACCCAGTACTTC. This encodes CASSATSGAPETQYF.

In DNA form, the CDR3 reads TGTGCCAGCAGCTTAGATCCAGCCACTGAAGCTTTCTTT. Translating gives CASSLDPATEAFF. The V gene is TRBV11-2, the J gene TRBJ1-1; D not resolved. The CDR3 is 13 residues long. The germline V gene has CDR1 SGHAT and CDR2 FQNNGV. V was clipped by 0 bases and J by 4 bases, with 6 bases between them.

The V and J genes are TRBV10-3 and TRBJ2-5, with 8 bases identical to TRBD1. Germline V gene data show CDR1 as ENHRY and CDR2 as SYGVKD. The trim removed 5 bases at V and 4 bases at J, leaving 3 bases unmatched. The CDR3 covers 13 residues. The CDR3 DNA reads TGTGCCATCAGTACCGGGACAGGAGAGACCCAGTACTTC. Its protein product is CAISTGTGETQYF.

This clonotype was observed a handful of times. The chain links TRBV29-1 to TRBJ2-7; 7 bases map to TRBD1. The germline V gene encodes CDR1 SQVTM and CDR2 ANQGSEA. Losses at the gene ends were 5 bases for V and 4 bases for J; bases not matched to a gene: 8. This CDR3 is built from 13 residues. In nucleotides, the CDR3 is TGCAGCGTTAGGGACAGAGGAACTTACGAGCAGTACTTC. This encodes CSVRDRGTYEQYF.

The V and J genes are TRBV14 and TRBJ2-7, with a possible D match to TRBD1 (5 bases). Trimming took 5 bases from V and 4 from J, leaving 18 bases between them. Looked up from germline, CDR1 is SGHDN and CDR2 is FVKESK. CDR3 length: 15 amino acids. CDR3 sequence: CASSKTGVETYEQYF. The CDR3 bases are TGTGCCAGCAGCAAAACAGGTGTTGAGACGTACGAGCAGTACTTC.

The chain joins TRBV6-5 to TRBJ1-5; D call uncertain. Germline values: CDR1 MNHEY, CDR2 SVGAGI. Trimming shortened V by 2 bases and J by 13 bases, and 6 bases separated the two germline ends. The CDR3 totals 10 residues. The CDR3 DNA reads as TGTGCCAGCAGTTACAGAGGACAGCATTTT. Residues: CASSYRGQHF.

The chain links TRBV6-1 to TRBJ2-2; D may match TRBD1 or TRBD2 (5 bases each). The V end was cut by 5 bases, the J end by 6 bases, with 10 bases between. The CDR3 covers 13 residues. CDR1 is MNHNS and CDR2 is SASEGT in the germline V gene. The CDR3 DNA reads TGTGCCAGCAGTCCCCTGGGGGCCGGGGAGCTGTTTTTT. It is translated as CASSPLGAGELFF.

The chain carries TRBV7-2 and TRBJ2-5, with 11 nucleotides matching TRBD1. J was trimmed by 9 bases and V by 7 bases; bases with no gene match: 10. This CDR3 is 14 amino acids long. Looked up from germline, CDR1 is SGHTA and CDR2 is FQGNSA. The CDR3 is CASNEGQGGQPQYF. CDR3 nucleotide sequence: TGTGCCAGCAATGAGGGACAGGGGGGTCAGCCCCAGTACTTC.

This clonotype was counted many times. The chain carries TRBV29-1 and TRBJ1-4; 8 nucleotides match TRBD1. CDR1 is SQVTM, CDR2 ANQGSEA, per germline. This CDR3 contains 14 residues. The CDR3 DNA follows: TGCCACGAGGACAGGGCCCCACTGATTGAAAAACTGTTTTTT. The encoded protein is CHEDRAPLIEKLFF.

The rearrangement joins TRBV6-2 or TRBV6-3 to TRBJ2-2, with TRBD2 matching over 10 bases. J lost 1 base, V lost 5 bases, and 4 bases had no gene match. Per the germline V gene, CDR1 is MNHEY and CDR2 is SVGEGT. The CDR3 is 16 amino acids. CDR3 DNA sequence: TGTGCCAGCAGTGCTGGGACTAGCGAGAACACCGGGGAGCTGTTTTTT. Protein product: CASSAGTSENTGELFF.

This clonotype was observed at least ten times. The chain recombines TRBV20-1 with TRBJ1-2, with 8 bases identical to TRBD1. CDR1 is DFQATT and CDR2 is SNEGSKA in the germline V gene (reference sequence). The ends lost 6 bases at V and 1 base at J; junction bases unmatched: 10. The CDR3 sequence is 15 residues long. The CDR3 loop reads CSALPRQGYNYGYTF. The CDR3 DNA reads TGCAGTGCCTTACCCCGACAGGGGTATAACTATGGCTACACCTTC.

This clonotype was seen just once. V gene TRBV2 combines with J gene TRBJ1-2, with D hard to call. Germline CDR1 SNHLY, CDR2 FYNNEI. V lost 0 bases and J lost 1, with 6 bases in between. The CDR3 is 14 amino acids. DNA of the CDR3: TGTGCCAGCAGTGAAGCGCGACTTAACTATGGCTACACCTTC. Translated: CASSEARLNYGYTF.

Concerning this clonotype itself: One end of the junction is discordant with germline, which a read error may explain. The chain combines TRBV5-1 with TRBJ2-6; no clear D. The CDR3 consists of 14 residues. Germline CDR1 and CDR2: SGHRS and YFSETQ. The CDR3: CASSLEAASSPVYF. The CDR3 DNA sequence: TGCGCCAGCAGCCTTGAGGCGGCATCCAGCCCCGTCTATTTC.

The V call is TRBV19, the J call TRBJ1-5; no definite D call. CDR1 is LNHDA and CDR2 is SQIVND in the germline V gene (reference sequence). The V gene lost 3 bases and the J gene lost 3 bases, with 12 bases spanning the gap. The CDR3 consists of 15 residues. The CDR3 nucleotides read TGTGCCAGTAGTATTCAGGTGGCAGTCAATCAGCCCCAGCATTTT. Protein: CASSIQVAVNQPQHF.

The chain combines TRBV20-1 with TRBJ1-4; D unclear. The germline gives CDR1 DFQATT, CDR2 SNEGSKA (reference sequence). Trimming left V 3 bases short and J 8 bases short, with 13 bases between. This CDR3 is 13 amino acids long. In DNA form, the CDR3 reads TGCAGTGCTAGTGCCGCCGAGGAGGAAAAACTGTTTTTT. This encodes CSASAAEEEKLFF.

The chain has TRBV9 and TRBJ2-5, with D perhaps TRBD1 (6 bases). V was cut by 0 bases and J by 4 bases, with 10 bases left in between. The germline CDR1 and CDR2 sequences are SGDLS and YYNGEE. The CDR3 is 14 residues long. For the CDR3, the DNA is TGTGCCAGCAGCGTAGGCCTAGGGGGAGAGACCCAGTACTTC. Its translation: CASSVGLGGETQYF.

There are a few counts of this clonotype. The genes are TRBV29-1 and TRBJ2-7; D may be TRBD2 (6 bases). Germline lookup yields CDR1 SQVTM and CDR2 ANQGSEA. Deletions cut 2 bases from V and 2 bases from J, with 13 bases between. The CDR3 length is 14 residues. The CDR3 coding sequence is TGCAGCGTTGAACTCCGGGGGATCCCCTACGAGCAGTACTTC. This sequence encodes CSVELRGIPYEQYF.

This clonotype has a count of ten or more. Germline is not matched at one junction end, which may reflect a read error. The V and J genes are TRBV12-3 or TRBV12-4 and TRBJ1-2; weak D call: TRBD1 (5 bases). CDR3 length: 13 residues. CDR3 loop: CASSLAGNYGYTF. CDR3 DNA: TGTGCCAGCAGCTTAGCAGGGAACTATGGCTACACCTTC.